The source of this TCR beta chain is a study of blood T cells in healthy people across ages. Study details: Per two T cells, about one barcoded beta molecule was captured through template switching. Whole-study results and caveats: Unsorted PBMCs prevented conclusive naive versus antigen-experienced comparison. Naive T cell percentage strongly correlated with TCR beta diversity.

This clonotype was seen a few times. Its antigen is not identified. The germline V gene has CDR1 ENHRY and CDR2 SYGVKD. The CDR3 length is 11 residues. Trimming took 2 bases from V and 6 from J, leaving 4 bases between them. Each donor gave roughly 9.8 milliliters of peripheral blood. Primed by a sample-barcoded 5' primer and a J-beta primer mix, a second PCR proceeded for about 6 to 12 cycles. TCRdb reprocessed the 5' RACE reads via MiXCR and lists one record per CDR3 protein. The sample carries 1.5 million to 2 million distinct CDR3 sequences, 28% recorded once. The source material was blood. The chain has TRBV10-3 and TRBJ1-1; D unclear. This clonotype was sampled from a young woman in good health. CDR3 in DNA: TGTGCCATCAGTGAGGGGGCTGAAGCTTTCTTT. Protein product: CAISEGAEAFF.